This T cell receptor beta chain was found in a study of shared clonotypes between healthy human individuals. At the deep level, the assay was run. Here immunoSEQ multiplex PCR was the method, and the copy in TCRdb shows in-frame clones only, minus some. The profile shows under 2,500,000 clones, around 95% of them singletons. The germline V gene has CDR1 SGHTA and CDR2 FQGNSA. The CDR3 is 16 residues long. Trimming at V came to 4 bases and at J to 3 bases, leaving 10 bases not matched to a gene. Sequenced: naive CD4+ T cells sorted from blood. Stated subset: CD45RA+ positively selected. This receptor was obtained from a man between 18 and 29 years old in good health. V gene TRBV7-2 combines with J gene TRBJ2-3, with 7 bases lining up with TRBD2. In nucleotides, the CDR3 is TGTGCCAGCAGCTCCGCTCGCGGGAGATCGACAGATACGCAGTATTTT. Its protein is CASSSARGRSTDTQYF.